These T cell receptor beta chains were read from a single sample in a study of radiation and T cells in renal cell carcinoma. Produced via immunoSEQ multiplex PCR; TCRdb's table is partial and in-frame only. Found here are over 15,000 clones, approximately 58% of them singletons; the top ten hold roughly 10%. Sample: tumor tissue, taken from a patient whose treatment was nephrectomy without radiotherapy. All receptors come from a man between 35 and 55 years old with renal cell carcinoma. CDR3s include the opening cysteine and the closing phenylalanine or tryptophan. D genes are given only for firm matches. Only part of the rows carry a size: once, few, many, or a class if the clone is expanded.

clone size	V gene	J gene	D gene	CDR3 DNA	CDR3 protein
.	TRBV7-9	TRBJ1-4	.	TGTGCCAGCAGCTTAGAAGTGGGCGAAAAACTGTTTTTT	CASSLEVGEKLFF
.	TRBV18	TRBJ1-1	.	TGTGCCAGCTCACCGGTGGCCAGGAACACTGAAGCTTTCTTT	CASSPVARNTEAFF
.	TRBV5-1	TRBJ1-2	.	TGCGCCAGCAGCTCTCTTGAAAACCCACTGGGTGGTGGCTACACCTTC	CASSSLENPLGGGYTF
.	TRBV10-1	TRBJ1-1	TRBD1	TGCGCCAGCAGTTCCGGGACAGTAAACACTGAAGCTTTCTTT	CASSSGTVNTEAFF
.	TRBV7-3	TRBJ1-2	.	TGTGCCAGCAGCCCTAGCGGAACGGGGAGGAATGGCTACACCTTC	CASSPSGTGRNGYTF
.	TRBV10-1	TRBJ2-5	TRBD2	TGCGCCAGCAGTCATCGGACTAGCGGGGACCAAGAGACCCAGTACTTC	CASSHRTSGDQETQYF
.	TRBV5-1	TRBJ1-5	.	TGCGCCAGCAGCTTGGGACCAGGGCAGCCCCAGCATTTT	CASSLGPGQPQHF
.	TRBV7-9	TRBJ1-1	TRBD1	TGTGCCAGCAGCTTAGCACAGGGGGCAATGAACACTGAAGCTTTCTTT	CASSLAQGAMNTEAFF
.	TRBV19	TRBJ1-2	.	TGTGCCAGTAGTATATCAAGGAGGGACTATGGCTACACCTTC	CASSISRRDYGYTF
.	TRBV29-1	TRBJ1-4	.	TGCAGCGCAGCAAGGGGTAATAATGAAAAACTGTTTTTT	CSAARGNNEKLFF
.	TRBV5-1	TRBJ1-2	.	TGCGCCAGCAGCTTGGAGGGCAGCCGCAACATCTATGGCTACACCTTC	CASSLEGSRNIYGYTF
.	TRBV9	TRBJ1-1	TRBD1	TGTGCCAGCAGCACCAACCGGGACAGGGGGCTGGGCACTGAAGCTTTCTTT	CASSTNRDRGLGTEAFF
.	TRBV6-5	TRBJ2-1	.	TGTGCCAGCAGTTACTTGGCCGGGACAAGGGAGCAGTTCTTC	CASSYLAGTREQFF
.	TRBV18	TRBJ2-5	TRBD1	TGTGCCAGCTCACCATCGGACAGGGGGCGGCAAGAGACCCAGTACTTC	CASSPSDRGRQETQYF
once	TRBV4-2	TRBJ2-5	TRBD2	TGTGCCAGCAGCCAAGGTAGCAGCGGGGGGCGCCAAGAGACCCAGTACTTC	CASSQGSSGGRQETQYF
.	TRBV4-3	TRBJ2-2	TRBD1	TGCGCCAGCAGCCAAGTGACAGGGGCCCCCGGGGAGCTGTTTTTT	CASSQVTGAPGELFF
.	TRBV7-2	TRBJ2-7	.	TGTGCCAGCAGCACCGACGGACGCTACGAGCAGTACTTC	CASSTDGRYEQYF
.	TRBV27	TRBJ1-1	TRBD1	TGTGCCAGCAGTCCCTTAGGGACAGCGAACACTGAAGCTTTCTTT	CASSPLGTANTEAFF
.	TRBV7-9	TRBJ2-7	.	TGTGCCAGCAGCTCCGCAACGAAGGGTCACGAGCAGTACTTC	CASSSATKGHEQYF
.	TRBV5-1	TRBJ2-3	TRBD1	TGCGCCAGCAGCTTGCGGCCGACAGGGAGTATTCCAGATACGCAGTATTTT	CASSLRPTGSIPDTQYF
.	TRBV5-1	TRBJ1-2	.	TGCGCCAGCAGCTTGGGGGCCCAAGGTGTGGATGGCTACACCTTC	CASSLGAQGVDGYTF
.	TRBV7-2	TRBJ1-5	.	TGTGCCAGCAGCTGGGGGCCCACTCAGCCCCAGCATTTT	CASSWGPTQPQHF
few	TRBV9	TRBJ1-1	.	TGTGCCAGCAGCGCCCTAACCGGGCGGGGGGAAGCTTTCTTT	CASSALTGRGEAFF
.	TRBV2	TRBJ1-2	.	TGTGCCAGCAGTTTACAGGCTAACTATGGCTACACCTTC	CASSLQANYGYTF
.	TRBV19	TRBJ2-3	.	TGTGCCAGTAGTATTGGCACAGATACGCAGTATTTT	CASSIGTDTQYF
medium-sized	TRBV2	TRBJ2-5	.	TGTGCCAGCAGTGAAGCCGGGTCCTCCGGCGAGACCCAGTACTTC	CASSEAGSSGETQYF
.	TRBV28	TRBJ1-6	TRBD1	TGTGCCAGCAGTTTATACAGGGGCTCACCCCTCCACTTT	CASSLYRGSPLHF
.	TRBV14	TRBJ2-2	TRBD2	TGTGCCAGCAGCCTATCCGCGGGGGGCGACACCGGGGAGCTGTTTTTT	CASSLSAGGDTGELFF
.	TRBV5-1	TRBJ2-1	TRBD1	TGCGCCACCACAGGGGGAGCCTACAATGAGCAGTTCTTC	CATTGGAYNEQFF
.	TRBV6-6	TRBJ2-7	TRBD1	TGTGCCAGCAGTGGGACAGGGGTTGGAGAGCAGTACTTC	CASSGTGVGEQYF
.	TRBV9	TRBJ2-5	TRBD2	TGTGCCAGCAGCGTAGGGCGGGGGGGCCGAGAGACCCAGTACTTC	CASSVGRGGRETQYF
.	TRBV6-6	TRBJ2-1	.	TGTGCCATCGGCTACAATGAGCAGTTCTTC	CAIGYNEQFF
medium-sized	TRBV9	TRBJ1-3	.	TGTGCCGGTGGAAACACCATATATTTT	CAGGNTIYF
.	TRBV6-4	TRBJ2-4	TRBD1	TGTGCCAGCAGTGACTCGATAGGACAGGGGGCGAACATTCAGTACTTC	CASSDSIGQGANIQYF
.	TRBV28	TRBJ1-1	.	TGTGCCAGCAGCGAGGAGGGGCGATATGTGGGCACTGAAGCTTTCTTT	CASSEEGRYVGTEAFF
.	TRBV11-2	TRBJ2-5	.	TGTGCCAGCAGCTTAGGGGTAGCATCAGAGACCCAGTACTTC	CASSLGVASETQYF
.	TRBV9	TRBJ2-5	.	TGTGCCAGCAGCGTAGAGGGGCCCACGGCGGAGACCCAGTACTTC	CASSVEGPTAETQYF
.	TRBV5-5	TRBJ2-7	.	TGTGCCAGCAGCTTGGTGGCGTGGGGCTACGAGCAGTACTTC	CASSLVAWGYEQYF
.	TRBV7-2	TRBJ2-7	.	TGTGCCAGCAGCCCTCTGTTGGGGTCGAGCTACGAGCAGTACTTC	CASSPLLGSSYEQYF
few	TRBV9	TRBJ1-5	.	TGTGCCAGCAGCGTAGGGGATACAAATCAGCCCCAGCATTTT	CASSVGDTNQPQHF
.	TRBV7-3	TRBJ1-2	TRBD1	TGTGCCAGCAGCCGGGACAGCTCTACGACCTATGGCTACACCTTC	CASSRDSSTTYGYTF
few	TRBV6-5	TRBJ1-2	.	TGTGCCAGCAGGAAAGGACAGAACTATGGCTACACCTTC	CASRKGQNYGYTF
few	TRBV7-8	TRBJ2-2	.	TGTGCCAGCAGCTTAGTATCACAGGGCGTTCCCGGGGAGCTGTTTTTT	CASSLVSQGVPGELFF
medium-sized	TRBV18	TRBJ2-7	.	TGTGCCAGCTCACCTCCGAGCTCCTACGAGCAGTACTTC	CASSPPSSYEQYF
.	TRBV9	TRBJ2-3	.	TGTGCCAGCAGCGTAGGAGCTACCGTCGGGGCCAACACAGATACGCAGTATTTT	CASSVGATVGANTDTQYF
.	TRBV5-6	TRBJ1-2	.	TGTGCCAGCAGCTTGGGGCGGATACTCTATGGCTACACCTTC	CASSLGRILYGYTF
.	TRBV7-9	TRBJ2-5	.	TGTGCCAGCAGCTTAGCGAGTCAAGAGACCCAGTACTTC	CASSLASQETQYF
.	TRBV10-1	TRBJ2-1	TRBD2	TGCGCCAGCAGTTTCCTAGCGGGCCCGCGGGAGCAGTTCTTC	CASSFLAGPREQFF
.	TRBV28	TRBJ1-2	TRBD1	TGTGCCAGCAGATCCGGGACAGGGGGCGGCTATGGCTACACCTTC	CASRSGTGGGYGYTF
.	TRBV5-8	TRBJ1-5	TRBD1	TGTGCCAGCAGCTACAGGGGTGGGAACCAGCCCCAGCATTTT	CASSYRGGNQPQHF
.	TRBV2	TRBJ1-2	TRBD1	TGTGCCAGCAGTGAAAACAGGGGGTACGGCTACACCTTC	CASSENRGYGYTF
.	TRBV6-5	TRBJ1-2	TRBD1	TGTGCCAGCAGCCCCGGGACAGAGTATGGCTACACCTTC	CASSPGTEYGYTF
.	TRBV7-3	TRBJ2-2	.	TGTGCCAGCAGCCTCCCGGGGCGTAACCCGGGGAACACCGGGGAGCTGTTTTTT	CASSLPGRNPGNTGELFF
.	TRBV4-3	TRBJ2-2	TRBD1	TGCGCCAGCAGCCAAGATCGAGGGACAGGGCGAACCGGGGAGCTGTTTTTT	CASSQDRGTGRTGELFF
.	TRBV30	TRBJ1-2	.	TGTGCCTGGAGTGACACGACCACAGGGCCCTATGGCTACACCTTC	CAWSDTTTGPYGYTF
.	TRBV6-1	TRBJ1-2	.	TGTGCCAGCAGAAAGCAAGGGGGCTACACCTTC	CASRKQGGYTF
.	TRBV5-1	TRBJ2-1	TRBD2	TGCGCCAGCAGCTTGTATAGCCTAGCGGACGCCAGCCAGTTCTTC	CASSLYSLADASQFF
.	TRBV7-3	TRBJ2-7	TRBD1	TGTGCCAGCAGCTTAACACAGGGGTACGAGCAGTACTTC	CASSLTQGYEQYF
.	TRBV20-1	TRBJ1-1	.	TGCAGTGCTCCCGGAATCCCTGAAGCTTTCTTT	CSAPGIPEAFF
once	TRBV28	TRBJ2-7	.	TGTGCCAGCAGTACGGGACTCCTCTGGGTGGAGCAGTACTTC	CASSTGLLWVEQYF